A selection of T cell receptor beta chains follows, all from one sample in a study of blood T cell repertoires in COVID-19. Measured with immunoSEQ multiplex PCR; TCRdb has only the in-frame clones, and not every one. The table shows more than 300,000 clones, with 88% occurring only once. The specimen was PBMCs or T cells enriched from blood (not recorded which). These receptors originate from a woman between 18 and 30 years old who had recovered from COVID-19. Both conserved end residues are trimmed from each CDR3. The D gene is left open where the match is weak.

d_call v_call cdr3_aa
NA TRBV12-3/TRBV12-4 ASTRQNQPQH
TRBD1 TRBV10-3 AISENRGGQPQH
NA TRBV28 GRGSDPTNYGYT
NA TRBV27 ASSLTGFNQPQH
NA TRBV7-9 ASSLGDYNEQF
TRBD1 TRBV29-1 SVEPNRGARTDTQY
NA TRBV7-9 ASSLVLAAPGTEAF
TRBD1 TRBV18 ASSQDRGVTEAF
TRBD1 TRBV10-3 AISPDRGPANEQF
NA TRBV2 ASSDMLRVNQPQH
NA TRBV6-5 ASKGHENTEAF
TRBD2 TRBV7-6 ASSPLAGGPADTQY
TRBD1 TRBV5-6 ASSWLTGTYNEQF
TRBD1 TRBV5-5 ASSVGQGVQEKLF
TRBD1 TRBV10-3 AIRAGGSQPQH
NA TRBV9 ASSVQASTNEKLF
TRBD1 TRBV4-1 ASSPSLYTGTGVEKLF
NA TRBV2 ASEDRL
NA TRBV7-9 ASSLIGAGLF
NA TRBV27 ASSPTHPDIFLSYNSPLH
TRBD1 TRBV5-4 ASSLVGQGTTDTQY
TRBD1 TRBV27 ASSSLRDRGINYGYT
TRBD1 TRBV6-5 ASRLGQGNGYT
TRBD1 TRBV19 ASNRQGGILDYGYT
NA TRBV6-1 ASSEMGSFNEQY
NA TRBV13 ASSPLGSSYEQY
TRBD1 TRBV27 ASSLGGQGDQPQH
TRBD1 TRBV5-1 ATTRDRRTGGEQY
TRBD1 TRBV20-1 SASGTGAGGYT
TRBD2 TRBV27 ASSTRTSGGATDTQY
NA TRBV7-3 ASSPASHRISDTGDYEQY
NA TRBV18 ASSPSENQPQH
TRBD1 TRBV4-3 ASSHYTGGGNEKLF
TRBD1 TRBV15 ATSRGQGWNYGYT
TRBD1 TRBV28 ASSSPRGLF
TRBD2 TRBV7-9 ASSNSGPSGGKDTQY
NA TRBV28 ASNTPEDGELF
TRBD1 TRBV7-8 ASSFRGPGYGYT
TRBD2 TRBV2 ASSDPTSGGWTDTQY
NA TRBV10-3 AISELQGSYEQY
NA TRBV12-3/TRBV12-4 ASSFSRQPQH
TRBD2 TRBV7-8 ASSSQGLAGARRPGELF
NA TRBV2 ASIPGQGYNSPLH
TRBD1 TRBV11-2 ASSSVGQGGYEQY
NA TRBV27 ASSFAGNYGYT
NA TRBV5-1 ASSLTGATDYNEQF
NA TRBV7-9 ASRRTELLTSGANVLT
TRBD1 TRBV5-1 ASSLGQGKNQPQH
NA TRBV5-4 ASSLGPSEAEAF
NA TRBV28 ASSPPGLTLDEQF
NA TRBV9 ASSALRGGSAPTGELF
NA TRBV3-1/TRBV3-2 ASSQGRGSNQPQH
TRBD1 TRBV3-1/TRBV3-2 ASSHLGTVQETQY
TRBD1 TRBV5-1 ASSLDRGRPEAF
NA TRBV5-1 ASSPRGEDQPQH